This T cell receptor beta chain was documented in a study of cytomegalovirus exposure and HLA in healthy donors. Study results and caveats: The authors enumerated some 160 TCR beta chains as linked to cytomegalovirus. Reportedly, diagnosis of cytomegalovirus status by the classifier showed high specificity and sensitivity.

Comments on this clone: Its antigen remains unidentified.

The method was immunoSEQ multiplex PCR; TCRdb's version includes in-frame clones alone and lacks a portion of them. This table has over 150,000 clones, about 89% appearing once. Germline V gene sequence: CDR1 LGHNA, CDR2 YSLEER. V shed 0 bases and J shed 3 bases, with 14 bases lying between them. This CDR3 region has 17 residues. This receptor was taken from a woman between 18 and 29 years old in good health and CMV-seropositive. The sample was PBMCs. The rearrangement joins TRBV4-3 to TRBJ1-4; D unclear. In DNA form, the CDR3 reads TGCGCCAGCAGCCAAGATAGCTCTCTGGGTGCTAATGAAAAACTGTTTTTT. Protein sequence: CASSQDSSLGANEKLFF.